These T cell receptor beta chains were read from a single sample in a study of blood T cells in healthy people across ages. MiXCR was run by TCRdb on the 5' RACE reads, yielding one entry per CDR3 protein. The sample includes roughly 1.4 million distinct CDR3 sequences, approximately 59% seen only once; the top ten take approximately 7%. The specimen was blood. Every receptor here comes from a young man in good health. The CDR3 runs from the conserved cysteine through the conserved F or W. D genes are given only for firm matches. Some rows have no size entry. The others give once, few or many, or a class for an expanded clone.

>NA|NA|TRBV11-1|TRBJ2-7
TGTGCCAGCAGCCCCCGGGAACCCAGCTCCTACGAGCAGTACTTC
CASSPREPSSYEQYF
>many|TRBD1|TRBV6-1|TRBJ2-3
TGCGCCAGCAGACAGGGATCCACAGATACGCAGTATTTT
CASRQGSTDTQYF
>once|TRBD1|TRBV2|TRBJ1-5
TGTGCCAGCAGTTTGGCAGGGGGAGATCAGCCCCAGCATTTT
CASSLAGGDQPQHF
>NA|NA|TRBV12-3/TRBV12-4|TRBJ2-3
TGTGCCAGCAGCCCTCCAGAGGGGGATACGCAGTATTTT
CASSPPEGDTQYF
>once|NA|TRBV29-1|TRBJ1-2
TGCAGCGGTGAAGGGATTTGTGGCTACACCTTC
CSGEGICGYTF
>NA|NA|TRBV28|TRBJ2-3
TGTGCCAGCAGTTTGGAGAAGCAGGGGGGGGTTGCAGATACGCAGTATTTT
CASSLEKQGGVADTQYF
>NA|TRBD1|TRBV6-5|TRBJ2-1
TGTGCCGGCAGTCTAGGACAGGGACCATACAATGAGCAGTTCTTC
CAGSLGQGPYNEQFF
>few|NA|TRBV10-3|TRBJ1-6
TGTGCCATCAGAAACGGCTCTGGTATAAGCTCCTATAATTCACCCCTCCACTTT
CAIRNGSGISSYNSPLHF
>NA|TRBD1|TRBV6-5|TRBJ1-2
TGTGCCAGCAGAGGGACAGGGGATGCTTTTGGCTACACCTTC
CASRGTGDAFGYTF
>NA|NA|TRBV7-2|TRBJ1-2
TGTGCCAGCAGTTCTCAGCCAGGGGTCGACTATGGCTACACCTTC
CASSSQPGVDYGYTF
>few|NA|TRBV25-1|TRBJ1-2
TGTGCCAGCCACACAGCTAACTATGGCTACACCTTC
CASHTANYGYTF
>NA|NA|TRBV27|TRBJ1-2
TGTGCCAGCAGTTCCCTTGGGGGGTACTATGGCTACACCTTC
CASSSLGGYYGYTF
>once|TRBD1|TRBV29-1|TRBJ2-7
TGCAGCGTTGAAATGGTGGGGACAGGGCATTACAATGAGCAGTACTTC
CSVEMVGTGHYNEQYF
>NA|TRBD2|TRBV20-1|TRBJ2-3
TGCAGTGCTACCCTCGGGAGGGCTGGGGTTGAATCCACAGATACGCAGTATTTT
CSATLGRAGVESTDTQYF
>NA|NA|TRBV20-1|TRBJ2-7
TGCAGTGTTCGTGCCCACACCTCCTACGAGCAGTACTTC
CSVRAHTSYEQYF
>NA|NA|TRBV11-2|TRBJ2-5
TGTGCTTCCCATAGAGAGGGGTCGGAGACCCAGTACTTC
CASHREGSETQYF
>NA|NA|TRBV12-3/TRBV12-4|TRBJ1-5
TGTGCCAGCAGTTTGTTCACGAATCAGCCCCAGCATTTT
CASSLFTNQPQHF
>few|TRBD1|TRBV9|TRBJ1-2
TGTGCCAGCAGCGTAGCTAGACAGGGATCCAACTATGGCTACACCTTC
CASSVARQGSNYGYTF
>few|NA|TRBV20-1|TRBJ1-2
TGCAGTGCTAGGGACATCTACGCCTATGGCTACACCTTC
CSARDIYAYGYTF
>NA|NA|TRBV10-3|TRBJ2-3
TGTGCCATCAGTGGAGACCCTGGCACAGATACGCAGTATTTT
CAISGDPGTDTQYF
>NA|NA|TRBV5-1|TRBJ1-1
TGCGCCAGCAGCTTGAATACCGGGACATATATTCCGAACACTGAAGCTTTCTTT
CASSLNTGTYIPNTEAFF
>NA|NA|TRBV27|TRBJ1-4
TGTGCCAGCAGTTTAAGGGGATTTAATGAAAAACTGTTTTTT
CASSLRGFNEKLFF
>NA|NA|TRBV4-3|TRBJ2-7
TGCACCAGCAGCCAAGATCGGGGGTACTCCTACGAGCAGTACTTC
CTSSQDRGYSYEQYF
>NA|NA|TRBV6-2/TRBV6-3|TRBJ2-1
TGTGCCAGCAGTTACATCGAACCGCCGCGGGGGACAGTCTACAATGAGCAGTTCTTC
CASSYIEPPRGTVYNEQFF
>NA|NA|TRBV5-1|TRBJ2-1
TGCGCCAGCAGCTGGAAAGGGCGGGGAGGCGAGCAGTTCTTC
CASSWKGRGGEQFF
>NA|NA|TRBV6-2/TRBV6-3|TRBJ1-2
TGTGCCAGCAGTTCCACAGAGACCTATGGCTACACCTTC
CASSSTETYGYTF
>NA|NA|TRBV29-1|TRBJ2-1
TGCAGCGTTGAAGAACAGAACTCCTACAATGAGCAGTTCTTC
CSVEEQNSYNEQFF
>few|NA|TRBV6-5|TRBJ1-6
TGTGCCAGCAGTTACGGTCCGAGGAGCTCACCCCTCCACTTT
CASSYGPRSSPLHF
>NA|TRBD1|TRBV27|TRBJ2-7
TGTGCCAGCAGTTTATCACAGGGGGTTCTCGACGAGCAGTACTTC
CASSLSQGVLDEQYF
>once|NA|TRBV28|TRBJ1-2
TGTGCCAGCAGTTCCTCAACAGGGTGGGATAACTATGGCTACACCTTC
CASSSSTGWDNYGYTF
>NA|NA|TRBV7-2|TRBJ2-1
TGTGCCAGCAGCTTAGACCCGGTGAAGAATGAGCAGTTCTTC
CASSLDPVKNEQFF
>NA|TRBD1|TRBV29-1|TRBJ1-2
TGCAGCGCCGGGACAGGGTCCAACTATGGCTACACCTTC
CSAGTGSNYGYTF
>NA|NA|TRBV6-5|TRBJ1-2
TGTGCCACGAACTCGGGTGGCTACACCTTC
CATNSGGYTF
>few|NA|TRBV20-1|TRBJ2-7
TGCAGTGCTAGAGATCTCTCAGGTGCCTACGAGCAGTACTTC
CSARDLSGAYEQYF
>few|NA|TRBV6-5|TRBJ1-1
TGTGCCAGCAGTCCGGGGCCAGGGACTGAAGCTTTCTTT
CASSPGPGTEAFF
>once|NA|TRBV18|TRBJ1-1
TGTGCCAGCTCACCGTGGGCTTTGAGGGGACTGGGCACTGAAGCTTTCTTT
CASSPWALRGLGTEAFF
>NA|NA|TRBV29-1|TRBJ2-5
TGCAGCGTCGTCCGAGAACGGGAGACCCAGTACTTC
CSVVRERETQYF
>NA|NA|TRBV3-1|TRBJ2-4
TGTGCCAGCAGCCAAAAAAACTCTTTTCGGGAGCAGTACTTC
CASSQKNSFREQYF
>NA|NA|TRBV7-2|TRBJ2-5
TGTGCCAGCAGCTTAAACAGGATAGGAGAGACCCAGTACTTC
CASSLNRIGETQYF
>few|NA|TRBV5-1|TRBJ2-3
TGCGCCAGCAGCTTGGAGACAGCCCTACGGACAGATACGCAGTATTTT
CASSLETALRTDTQYF
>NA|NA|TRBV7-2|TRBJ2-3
TGTGCCAGCGGTCGGCAGGGTCGGGCAGATACGCAGTATTTT
CASGRQGRADTQYF
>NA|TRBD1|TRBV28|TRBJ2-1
TGTGCCAGCAGGCTCGACAGGGGGCTATACAATGAGCAGTTCTTC
CASRLDRGLYNEQFF
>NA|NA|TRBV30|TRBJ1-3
TGTGCCTGGACGACCGGGACATCGGGAAACACCATATATTTT
CAWTTGTSGNTIYF
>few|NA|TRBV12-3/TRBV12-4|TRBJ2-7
TGTGCCAGCGGGGCGGACAGCATGGCAGAGTACGAGCAGTACTTC
CASGADSMAEYEQYF
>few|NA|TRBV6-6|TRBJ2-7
TGTGCCAGCACCGACCGACCCTCTACGAAGCAGTACTTC
CASTDRPSTKQYF
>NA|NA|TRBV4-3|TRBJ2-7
TGCGCCAGCAGTATAATCGTTAACAATGAGCAGTACTTC
CASSIIVNNEQYF
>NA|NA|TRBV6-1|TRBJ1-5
TGTGCCAGCAACGAGGGAGGATTCAATCAGCCCCAGCATTTT
CASNEGGFNQPQHF
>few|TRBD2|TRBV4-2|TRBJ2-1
TGTGCCAGCAGCCAAGGCGAGACTAGCGGGAGGGCGAATGAGCAGTTCTTC
CASSQGETSGRANEQFF
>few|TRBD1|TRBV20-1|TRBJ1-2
TGCAGGACTACAGGGGGGGAGAGTGGCTACACCTTC
CRTTGGESGYTF
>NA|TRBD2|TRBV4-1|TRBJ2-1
TGCGCCAGCAGCCAAGAGGAACGGCGGGAGAACGGTAATGAGCAGTTCTTC
CASSQEERRENGNEQFF
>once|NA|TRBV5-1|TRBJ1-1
TGCGCCAGCAGCTCCCTAGTGGAGCCTGAAGCTTTCTTT
CASSSLVEPEAFF
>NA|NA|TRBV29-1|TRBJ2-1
TGCAGCGTTAGGACCCGAAGGGAAGAGCAGTTCTTC
CSVRTRREEQFF
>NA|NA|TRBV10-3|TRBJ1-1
TGTGCCATCAGTGAAGGGGGGGCCCACTTTAGAGAAGCTTTCTTT
CAISEGGAHFREAFF
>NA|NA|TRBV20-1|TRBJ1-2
TGCAGTGCTAGTGGGGATGGGGGGCGCATTATCCACACCTTC
CSASGDGGRIIHTF
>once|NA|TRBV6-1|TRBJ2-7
TGTGCCAGCAGTGATCCCTCGTGGGCACTCTCCTACGAGCAGTACTTC
CASSDPSWALSYEQYF
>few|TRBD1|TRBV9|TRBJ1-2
TGTGCCAGCAGTAAAGGACAGGGGCATCGACAAAACTATGGCTACACCTTC
CASSKGQGHRQNYGYTF
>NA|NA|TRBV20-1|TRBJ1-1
TGCAGTGGATCCTATGGCCCGAACACTGAAGCTTTCTTT
CSGSYGPNTEAFF